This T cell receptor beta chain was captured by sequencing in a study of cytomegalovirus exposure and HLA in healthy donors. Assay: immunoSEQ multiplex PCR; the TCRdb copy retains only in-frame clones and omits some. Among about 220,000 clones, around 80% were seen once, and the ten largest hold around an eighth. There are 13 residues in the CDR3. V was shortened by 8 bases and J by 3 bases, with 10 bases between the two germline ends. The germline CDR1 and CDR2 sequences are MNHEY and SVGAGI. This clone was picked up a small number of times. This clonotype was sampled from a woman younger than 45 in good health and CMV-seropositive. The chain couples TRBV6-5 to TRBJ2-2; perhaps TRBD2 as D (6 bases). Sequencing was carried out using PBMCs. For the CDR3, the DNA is TGTGCCAGCGGGACGGGGGACACCGGGGAGCTGTTTTTT. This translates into CASGTGDTGELFF.